The 21 T cell receptor beta chains given below trace back to one sample, sequenced in a study of blood T cell repertoires in COVID-19 (TCRdb year 2020). Receptor amplification or capture employed the immunoSEQ multiplex PCR assay. Here the immuneACCESS table is served through TCRdb, limited to in-frame sequences with V and J called. Missing clones are a known gap in these copies; in checked studies unresolved V genes cover under half, and the rest lacks a known reason. This sample lists 200,000 to 250,000 clones; 85% to 90% were detected once. The ten largest account for 3.1% of the sample. Sequenced material: PBMCs or T cells enriched from blood (not recorded which). Receptors were obtained from a woman aged 45-65 years in a cohort exposed to, infected with or recovered from COVID-19 (not recorded which).

This chain connects TRBV5-1 to TRBJ2-1; weak D call: TRBD1 (6 bases). Germline assignment: CDR1 SGHRS and CDR2 YFSETQ. The CDR3 contains 15 residues. V lost 5 bases and J 2 bases, leaving 14 bases between the germline ends. The CDR3 reads CASSSQGFPYNEQFF. The DNA for the CDR3 is TGCGCCAGCAGTTCACAGGGTTTCCCCTACAATGAGCAGTTCTTC.

The rearrangement joins TRBV5-8 to TRBJ2-7, with D tentatively TRBD1 (7 bases). Germline V CDR1 and CDR2: SGHTS, YDEGEE. Trimming took 4 bases from V and 5 from J, leaving 16 bases between them. The CDR3 loop spans 14 amino acids. The CDR3 sequence is CASSGRTGGHEQYF. The DNA for the CDR3 is TGTGCCAGCAGCGGGAGGACAGGCGGCCACGAGCAGTACTTC.

The rearrangement links TRBV7-2 to TRBJ2-1; 7 nucleotides align to TRBD1. CDR3 length: 15 amino acids. Germline lookup yields CDR1 SGHTA and CDR2 FQGNSA. The ends lost 2 bases at V and 2 bases at J; junction bases unmatched: 3. CDR3 residues: CASSLSGQAYNEQFF. The CDR3 DNA is TGTGCCAGCAGCTTAAGCGGACAGGCCTACAATGAGCAGTTCTTC.

The gene calls are TRBV2 and TRBJ1-5; TRBD1 matches at 8 bases. The germline V gene has CDR1 SNHLY and CDR2 FYNNEI. The CDR3 sequence is 16 residues long. Trimming at V came to 6 bases and at J to 0 bases, leaving 7 bases not matched to a gene. The CDR3 here is CASRDRARYSNQPQHF. CDR3 sequence (DNA): TGTGCCAGCAGGGACAGGGCGCGCTATAGCAATCAGCCCCAGCATTTT.

V is TRBV25-1 and J is TRBJ2-4, with 9 nucleotides matching TRBD2. Trimming at V came to 0 bases and at J to 2 bases, leaving 5 bases not matched to a gene. CDR1 MGHDK and CDR2 SYGVNS come from the germline V gene. The CDR3 is made up of 17 amino acids. The CDR3 is CASSEYSAGGTKNIQYF. The CDR3 DNA reads TGTGCCAGCAGTGAATATTCAGCGGGGGGCACCAAAAACATTCAGTACTTC.

This chain connects TRBV6-1 to TRBJ2-7; possible D gene TRBD2, 6 bases. Germline values: CDR1 MNHNS, CDR2 SASEGT. V was shortened by 2 bases and J by 2 bases, with 16 bases between the two germline ends. This CDR3 region has 16 residues. The CDR3 nucleotides are TGTGCCAGCAGTGAAATGCCCCGGAGGGCAACCTACGAGCAGTACTTC. Residues: CASSEMPRRATYEQYF.

The V and J genes are TRBV2 and TRBJ1-6, with D unclear. CDR3 length equals 17 residues. Germline CDR1 and CDR2: SNHLY and FYNNEI. Deletions cut 1 base from V and 0 bases from J, with 10 bases between. For the CDR3, the DNA is TGTGCCAGCAGTGAAGACGCGGAGCTCTCCTATAATTCACCCCTCCACTTT. Translation gives CASSEDAELSYNSPLHF.

In this sample, this clone turned up a few times. V gene TRBV30 combines with J gene TRBJ1-2, with 7 bases matching TRBD1. This CDR3 spans 13 amino acids. The ends lost 4 bases at V and 4 bases at J; junction bases unmatched: 6. Germline V gives CDR1 GTSNPN, CDR2 SVGIG (reference sequence). CDR3 sequence (DNA): TGTGCCTGGACGATCCGGGACAGCTATGGCTACACCTTC. The encoded protein is CAWTIRDSYGYTF.

This chain joins TRBV30 and TRBJ1-2, with 8 bases matching TRBD1. The ends lost 5 bases at V and 7 bases at J; junction bases unmatched: 9. Germline assignment: CDR1 GTSNPN and CDR2 SVGIG (reference sequence). This CDR3 region has 13 residues. The CDR3 bases are TGTGCCTGGGGACAAATGACAGGGGTTGGCTACACCTTC. Its translation: CAWGQMTGVGYTF. Complete variable domain (other parts from reference TRBV30 and TRBJ1-2): SQTIHQWPATLVQPVGSPLSLECTVEGTSNPNLYWYRQAAGRGLQLLFYSVGIGQISSEVPQNLSASRPQDRQFILSSKKLLLSDSGFYLCAWGQMTGVGYTFGSGTRLTVV.

This sequence joins TRBV5-1 and TRBJ2-5, with 15 bases aligning to TRBD2. The V segment lost 4 bases and the J segment 2 bases; nucleotides outside the gene matches: 3. CDR3 size: 16 residues. In germline, CDR1 is SGHRS, CDR2 YFSETQ. CDR3 in amino acids: CASSVGTSGGQETQYF. Written as DNA, the CDR3 is TGCGCCAGCAGCGTGGGGACTAGCGGGGGGCAAGAGACCCAGTACTTC.

Written as DNA, the CDR3 is TGTGCCAGCAGCCCCAGGGCGGGACTAGCGGGGGGGCCAAAGACGCAGTATTTT. This encodes CASSPRAGLAGGPKTQYF. The V gene is TRBV7-2, the J gene TRBJ2-3, with 16 bases matching TRBD2. V lost 5 bases and J lost 9; bases outside the gene matches: 14. The germline gives CDR1 SGHTA, CDR2 FQGNSA. There are 18 residues in the CDR3.

This chain joins TRBV7-3 and TRBJ2-7; the D is unclear. In germline, CDR1 is SGHTA, CDR2 FQGTGA. The CDR3 is made up of 15 amino acids. Trimming took off 8 bases at V and 9 bases at J, with 26 bases between the two ends. CDR3 in DNA: TGTGCCAGCGGCCTTCTCGCGACATACCAGGCTCGGCAGTACTTC. Its protein is CASGLLATYQARQYF.

This rearrangement joins TRBV4-3 to TRBJ1-2; possible D gene TRBD1, 5 bases. CDR1 is LGHNA and CDR2 is YSLEER in the germline V gene. CDR3 length: 15 residues. Trimming shortened V by 0 bases and J by 5 bases, and 13 bases separated the two germline ends. Here the CDR3 DNA reads TGCGCCAGCAGCCAAGATTTAGGACACGGGTATGGCTACACCTTC. As protein: CASSQDLGHGYGYTF.

The rearrangement uses TRBV29-1 and TRBJ1-2, with no clear D. Between the trimmed V and J ends, which lost 8 bases and 8 bases, there was a span of 18 bases. The CDR3 loop spans 12 amino acids. Germline V gives CDR1 SQVTM, CDR2 ANQGSEA. The CDR3: CSTGSEPLGYTF. CDR3 coding DNA: TGCAGCACCGGGTCGGAACCCCTCGGCTACACCTTC.

CDR3 residues: CASSPAGAGGPQNEQFF. The CDR3 DNA reads as TGTGCCAGCAGCCCCGCCGGGGCGGGGGGACCCCAAAATGAGCAGTTCTTC. The chain recombines TRBV3-1 (or the pseudogene TRBV3-2) with TRBJ2-1, with 8 bases lining up with TRBD2. Trimming at V came to 4 bases and at J to 7 bases, leaving 15 bases not matched to a gene. CDR1 and CDR2 (germline): LGHDT, YNNKEL (reference sequence). CDR3 length equals 17 residues.

The rearrangement links TRBV9 to TRBJ1-4, with 7 positions matching TRBD1. The V segment lost 3 bases and the J segment 7 bases; nucleotides outside the gene matches: 6. CDR1 is SGDLS, CDR2 YYNGEE, per germline. CDR3 length: 14 residues. This CDR3 is CASSDQGDFEKLFF. For the CDR3, the DNA is TGTGCCAGCAGCGACCAGGGGGATTTTGAAAAACTGTTTTTT.

The V and J genes are TRBV10-3 and TRBJ1-2, with TRBD1 as a possible D gene (6 bases). Germline CDR1 is ENHRY and CDR2 is SYGVKD. V lost 9 bases, J lost 0 bases, and 14 bases lay in between. The CDR3 totals 14 residues. CDR3 sequence reads: CAIGQGFSNYGYTF. DNA of the CDR3: TGTGCCATTGGTCAGGGGTTCTCTAACTATGGCTACACCTTC.

This chain connects TRBV27 to TRBJ2-3, with 8 positions matching TRBD2. In germline, CDR1 is MNHEY, CDR2 SMNVEV (reference sequence). The CDR3 has 15 amino acids. Unmatched junction bases numbered 7, after V lost 4 bases and J lost 4 bases. The CDR3 loop reads CASSYGRGAPDTQYF. DNA for the CDR3: TGTGCCAGCAGTTACGGGCGGGGGGCCCCAGATACGCAGTATTTT.

The CDR3: CASSPGTSGGARKTQYF. As DNA, the CDR3 is TGTGCCAGCAGCCCGGGGACTAGCGGGGGGGCCCGAAAGACGCAGTATTTT. The chain joins TRBV5-4 to TRBJ2-3; 16 bases line up with TRBD2. The ends lost 4 bases at V and 9 bases at J; junction bases unmatched: 11. CDR1 is SGHNT, CDR2 YYREEE, per germline (reference sequence). The CDR3 covers 17 residues.

The V gene is TRBV21-1, the J gene TRBJ1-5; the table's TRBD1 call for D was not verified on the DNA. TRBV21-1 is assigned pseudogene status. CDR3 length: 15 amino acids. The DNA of the CDR3 is TGTGCCAGCAACCTACAGGGGTTCAGCAATCAGCCCCAGCATTTT. This encodes CASNLQGFSNQPQHF.

The chain employs TRBV12-3 or TRBV12-4 and TRBJ2-1; D is unclear. The CDR3 runs to 13 residues. The germline V and J ends were trimmed by 3 bases and 4 bases, with 7 bases remaining between them. DNA of the CDR3: TGTGCCAGCAGTTTTTCCAGTTACAATGAGCAGTTCTTC. It codes for CASSFSSYNEQFF.